This T cell receptor (beta chain) was sequenced during a study of preoperative IRX-2 immunotherapy in early breast cancer. Here immunoSEQ multiplex PCR was the method, and the copy in TCRdb shows in-frame clones only, minus some. This sample yields 75,000 to 100,000 clones, of which about nine tenths are seen a single time; around 2% belongs to the top ten. Stated treatment: preoperative locoregional IRX-2 cytokine immunotherapy. Samples came from a phase Ib trial of preoperative locoregional IRX-2 cytokine immunotherapy. The V end was cut by 7 bases, the J end by 0 bases, with 12 bases between. Per the germline V gene, CDR1 is LNHDA and CDR2 is SQIVND (reference sequence). CDR3 length: 15 amino acids.

The clonotype comes from a human donor with breast cancer. The J gene is TRBJ2-2, the V gene TRBV19, with D perhaps TRBD1 (5 bases). The sample here was tumor tissue, taken after IRX-2 immunotherapy. The CDR3 region is CASNSIRANTGELFF. The CDR3 bases are TGTGCCAGTAACTCAATCAGGGCGAACACCGGGGAGCTGTTTTTT.